A single sample is the source of the 26 T cell receptor beta chains below, sequenced in a study of blood T cell repertoires in COVID-19. Some clones are missing from TCRdb's copy, which holds only in-frame ones; the method was immunoSEQ multiplex PCR. Counted here are some 150,000 clones, roughly 89% occurring once; the ten biggest clones make up roughly 5.5%. Sample: PBMCs or T cells enriched from blood (not recorded which). Every receptor here comes from a woman aged 45-65 years who had been exposed to COVID-19.

The CDR3 DNA follows: TGTGCCAGCAGCCAAGACCGCGTTACTGAAGCTTTCTTT. Translation gives CASSQDRVTEAFF. The gene calls are TRBV14 and TRBJ1-1; no definite D call. Germline CDR1 and CDR2: SGHDN and FVKESK. Trimming removed 0 bases at V and 5 bases at J, with 7 bases between. The CDR3 is 13 residues long.

This chain connects TRBV10-3 to TRBJ1-2; 8 positions match TRBD1. The CDR3 is 14 amino acids. J gave up 4 bases and V 10 bases, and 11 bases lay outside the gene matches. CDR1 is ENHRY and CDR2 is SYGVKD in the germline V gene. CDR3 coding DNA: TGTGCCACGACTGGGGCAGGGGGCAGCTATGGCTACACCTTC. This codes for CATTGAGGSYGYTF.

This clone has more than one count but fewer than ten. This sequence joins TRBV6-6 and TRBJ2-1, with TRBD2 matching over 12 bases. The CDR3 covers 14 residues. V lost 6 bases and J lost 5; bases outside the gene matches: 2. CDR1 and CDR2 (germline): MNHNY, SVGAGI (reference sequence). The CDR3 DNA follows: TGTGCCAGCAGCCGACTAGCGGGGGACAATGAGCAGTTCTTC. Its protein is CASSRLAGDNEQFF.

The chain joins TRBV7-2 to TRBJ1-1, with TRBD1 matching 8 bases. The CDR3 loop spans 15 amino acids. Trimming took 4 bases from V and 8 from J; bases not matched to a gene: 12. CDR1 is SGHTA, CDR2 FQGNSA, per germline. The CDR3 reads CASSSVPRGRTEAFF. The DNA of the CDR3 is TGTGCCAGCAGCTCGGTTCCCAGGGGGCGTACCGAAGCTTTCTTT. Variable domain in full (rest from reference TRBV7-2 and TRBJ1-1): GAGVSQSPSNKVTEKGKDVELRCDPISGHTALYWYRQSLGQGLEFLIYFQGNSAPDKSGLPSDRFSAERTGGSVSTLTIQRTQQEDSAVYLCASSSVPRGRTEAFFGQGTRLTVV.

The J gene is TRBJ2-2, the V gene TRBV30, with D possibly matching TRBD2 (5 bases). Germline values: CDR1 GTSNPN, CDR2 SVGIG (reference sequence). Trimming stripped 0 bases from V and 8 bases from J, with 16 bases between. The CDR3 covers 15 residues. CDR3 bases: TGTGCCTGGAGTGTTGCTCGGCGGGCTGGGGGGGAGCTGTTTTTT. Its protein product is CAWSVARRAGGELFF. The whole variable domain, remainder taken from reference TRBV30 and TRBJ2-2, is SQTIHQWPATLVQPVGSPLSLECTVEGTSNPNLYWYRQAAGRGLQLLFYSVGIGQISSEVPQNLSASRPQDRQFILSSKKLLLSDSGFYLCAWSVARRAGGELFFGEGSRLTVL.

In nucleotides, the CDR3 is TGTGCCAGCAGCTCGGCCAGGGGATACAATGAGCAGTTCTTC. It specifies CASSSARGYNEQFF. V is TRBV7-2 and J is TRBJ2-1; the D gene is possibly TRBD1 (6 bases). This CDR3 has 14 residues. V lost 4 bases and J 4 bases, leaving 11 bases between the germline ends. The germline CDR1 and CDR2 sequences are SGHTA and FQGNSA.

The chain combines TRBV7-8 with TRBJ2-7; a weak D match, TRBD1 (6 bases). V was cut by 1 base and J by 4 bases, with 14 bases left in between. The germline gives CDR1 SGHVS, CDR2 FQNEAQ. This CDR3 contains 15 residues. The CDR3 DNA reads TGTGCCAGCAGCTTAGTAGGTCAGGGGTCATACGAGCAGTACTTC. The encoded protein is CASSLVGQGSYEQYF.

The sample holds a few counts of this clone. CDR3 DNA sequence: TGCGCCAGCAGCTTGGCAGGGACAGGGGCCCTCTACGAGCAGTACTTC. Its protein is CASSLAGTGALYEQYF. The gene calls are TRBV5-1 and TRBJ2-7, with 10 bases fitting TRBD1. The junction had 6 bases not matched to a gene; V was cut back by 0 bases and J by 3 bases. CDR1 is SGHRS, CDR2 YFSETQ, per germline. This CDR3 has 16 amino acids.

About this clone: A read error may account for a junction end that differs from germline. The V and J genes are TRBV7-7 and TRBJ2-3, with TRBD2 as a possible D gene (7 bases). Germline-derived CDR1 and CDR2 are SSHAT and FNYEAQ (reference sequence). The CDR3 loop spans 15 amino acids. The CDR3 region has the DNA TGTGCTAGCAGCTTGGAGGGGGGGCCAGCAGATACGCAGTATTTT. Translated: CASSLEGGPADTQYF.

Only one count was recorded for this clone. The gene calls are TRBV7-2 and TRBJ2-1, with 10 bases that match TRBD1. The CDR3 is 15 amino acids. V dropped 6 bases and J dropped 4; count of bases not matched to a gene: 6. Per the germline V gene, CDR1 is SGHTA and CDR2 is FQGNSA. This CDR3 is CASSTDRGLYNEQFF. The CDR3 nucleotides are TGTGCCAGCAGTACAGACAGGGGGCTGTACAATGAGCAGTTCTTC.

This chain joins TRBV6-1 and TRBJ1-5, with D hard to call. Trimming cost V 1 base and J 5 bases, with 12 bases left between them. This CDR3 region has 15 residues. Germline CDR1 and CDR2: MNHNS and SASEGT. This chain's CDR3 is CASSEGGQSYQPQHF. CDR3 DNA: TGTGCCAGCAGTGAAGGCGGGCAGAGTTATCAGCCCCAGCATTTT.

The CDR3 here is CASSQALYSGTEAFF. Written as DNA, the CDR3 is TGCGCCAGCAGCCAAGCCCTTTACTCGGGCACTGAAGCTTTCTTT. V usage is TRBV4-3 and J usage is TRBJ1-1; D unresolved. Germline lookup yields CDR1 LGHNA and CDR2 YSLEER. The CDR3 has 15 residues. V shed 1 base and J shed 4 bases, with 13 bases lying between them.

This sequence joins TRBV19 and TRBJ1-5; TRBD1 aligns across 7 bases. The CDR3 length is 16 residues. The germline V gene encodes CDR1 LNHDA and CDR2 SQIVND (reference sequence). Germline trimming cut 5 bases from V and 5 bases from J; bases unmatched to any gene: 12. DNA of the CDR3: TGTGCCAGTAGTTCACAGGGGCCTGGTTATTATCAGCCCCAGCATTTT. Residues: CASSSQGPGYYQPQHF.

V and J are TRBV11-2 and TRBJ1-1; D is ambiguous. CDR3 length: 13 amino acids. Germline V gene data show CDR1 as SGHAT and CDR2 as FQNNGV. The germline V and J ends were trimmed by 0 bases and 8 bases, with 10 bases remaining between them. Here the CDR3 DNA reads TGTGCCAGCAGCTTAGATTACCTCGGGGAAGCTTTCTTT. Residues: CASSLDYLGEAFF.

This rearrangement joins TRBV7-8 to TRBJ1-1; D is unresolved. Germline lookup yields CDR1 SGHVS and CDR2 FQNEAQ. V was shortened by 5 bases and J by 1 base, with 17 bases between the two germline ends. The CDR3 consists of 16 residues. The CDR3 loop reads CASSPVPGYGNTEAFF. DNA for the CDR3: TGTGCCAGCAGCCCGGTCCCGGGGTACGGGAACACTGAAGCTTTCTTT.

The rearrangement joins TRBV30 to TRBJ2-1; a possible D gene is TRBD1 (6 bases). The CDR3 is made up of 15 amino acids. Deletions cut 0 bases from V and 7 bases from J, with 16 bases between. CDR1 GTSNPN and CDR2 SVGIG come from the germline V gene (reference sequence). The CDR3 bases are TGTGCCTGGAGTGTGAGGGGGAGAGTGGGGAATGAGCAGTTCTTC. Translation: CAWSVRGRVGNEQFF.

J is TRBJ1-2 and V is TRBV6-1, with unresolved D. The V gene lost 3 bases and the J gene lost 2 bases, with 16 bases spanning the gap. The V gene's germline CDR1 is MNHNS and CDR2 SASEGT. The CDR3 has 16 amino acids. The DNA for the CDR3 is TGTGCCAGCAGTGATTTGGTATTACTCTCGAACTATGGCTACACCTTC. It translates to CASSDLVLLSNYGYTF.

The table lists this clone with a few counts. The J gene is TRBJ1-6, the V gene TRBV7-2, with D uncertain. V lost 0 bases and J lost 11, with 17 bases in between. Germline CDR1 reads SGHTA; CDR2 reads FQGNSA. This CDR3 is built from 16 residues. The CDR3 DNA is TGTGCCAGCAGCTTAGCCACAGCATCGACGGGGACACCCCTCCACTTT. This sequence encodes CASSLATASTGTPLHF.

V and J are TRBV9 and TRBJ2-7; TRBD2 is a possible D gene (6 bases). V lost 4 bases to trimming and J lost 0 bases, with 14 bases between them. The germline gives CDR1 SGDLS, CDR2 YYNGEE. This CDR3 is 15 amino acids long. The CDR3 is CASSTGTLSSYEQYF. In DNA, the CDR3 is TGTGCCAGCAGCACCGGGACTTTGAGCTCCTACGAGCAGTACTTC.

The CDR3 region is CATSRGTGLASNEQFF. CDR3 DNA sequence: TGTGCCACCAGCAGGGGGACGGGACTAGCGAGCAATGAGCAGTTCTTC. The chain has TRBV15 and TRBJ2-1, with 10 bases matching TRBD2. The germline V gene has CDR1 LNHNV and CDR2 YYDKDF (reference sequence). Germline trimming cut 3 bases from V and 6 bases from J; bases unmatched to any gene: 8. The CDR3 covers 16 residues. The whole variable domain, filled in from reference TRBV15 and TRBJ2-1, reads DAMVIQNPRYQVTQFGKPVTLSCSQTLNHNVMYWYQQKSSQAPKLLFHYYDKDFNNEADTPDNFQSRRPNTSFCFLDIRSPGLGDTAMYLCATSRGTGLASNEQFFGPGTRLTVL.

This clone was seen just once. The rearrangement joins TRBV6-5 to TRBJ2-4, with D hard to call. V was trimmed by 6 bases and J by 0 bases, leaving 12 bases between them. The CDR3 loop spans 15 amino acids. The V gene's germline CDR1 is MNHEY and CDR2 SVGAGI. CDR3 bases: TGTGCCAGCAGGTTTGCGCAACTAGCCAAAAACATTCAGTACTTC. It codes for CASRFAQLAKNIQYF.

This clone was recorded once. The chain links TRBV19 to TRBJ1-1; D call uncertain. With 6 bases removed from V and 1 base from J, the gap between germline ends came to 12 bases. The CDR3 contains 14 residues. Germline loops: CDR1 LNHDA, CDR2 SQIVND (reference sequence). The CDR3 loop reads CASRRGTWNTEAFF. The CDR3 DNA reads TGTGCCAGTAGACGGGGAACTTGGAACACTGAAGCTTTCTTT. Complete variable domain (other parts from reference TRBV19 and TRBJ1-1): DGGITQSPKYLFRKEGQNVTLSCEQNLNHDAMYWYRQDPGQGLRLIYYSQIVNDFQKGDIAEGYSVSREKKESFPLTVTSAQKNPTAFYLCASRRGTWNTEAFFGQGTRLTVV.

The J gene is TRBJ1-3, the V gene TRBV5-1; 9 bases map to TRBD1. CDR3 length: 17 amino acids. Germline CDR1 reads SGHRS; CDR2 reads YFSETQ. V dropped 2 bases and J dropped 4; count of bases not matched to a gene: 10. In DNA form, the CDR3 reads TGCGCCAGCAGCTTTCCCAATCCGGGACAGGGAGGAAACACCATATATTTT. Its protein is CASSFPNPGQGGNTIYF. Full variable domain (remainder filled in from reference TRBV5-1 and TRBJ1-3): KAGVTQTPRYLIKTRGQQVTLSCSPISGHRSVSWYQQTPGQGLQFLFEYFSETQRNKGNFPGRFSGRQFSNSRSEMNVSTLELGDSALYLCASSFPNPGQGGNTIYFGEGSWLTVV.

This sequence joins TRBV27 and TRBJ2-3, with TRBD2 identical over 8 bases. Germline V lookup: CDR1 MNHEY, CDR2 SMNVEV (reference sequence). This CDR3 has 14 amino acids. Trimming cost V 10 bases and J 0 bases; bases outside gene matches: 6. CDR3 coding DNA: TGTGCCACAGTGAGCGGGGGCAGCACAGATACGCAGTATTTT. This encodes CATVSGGSTDTQYF.

The V gene is TRBV2, the J gene TRBJ2-2; 8 bases align to TRBD2. Germline V gives CDR1 SNHLY, CDR2 FYNNEI. V was pared by 8 bases and J by 0 bases, with 2 bases of the junction left unmatched. This CDR3 has 14 amino acids. The DNA of the CDR3 is TGTGCCAGCGCCGGGAGGGCGAACACCGGGGAGCTGTTTTTT. Its protein is CASAGRANTGELFF.

The chain couples TRBV29-1 to TRBJ1-2; no definite D call. Germline V gene sequence: CDR1 SQVTM, CDR2 ANQGSEA. Deletions cut 4 bases from V and 0 bases from J, with 9 bases between. The CDR3 extends over 13 amino acids. CDR3 nucleotides: TGCAGCGTTGGGGCAGCAACTAACTATGGCTACACCTTC. Protein product: CSVGAATNYGYTF.